These 26 T cell receptor delta chains were sequenced from one sample in a study of gamma-delta chains in newborns, infants, children. TCRdb reprocessed the reads through CATT. The sample has around 10,000 delta-chain clones; approximately 8.3% are singletons. The sequencing input was blood. The receptors here all came from a child who was a newborn, infant or young child, either healthy, febrile or measles-vaccinated (not recorded which).

Comment on this clone: The TCRdb protein comes from a much larger clone and disagrees with this DNA's translation at residue 8, likely due to a read error; the protein given here is derived from the DNA. The J gene is TRDJ2, the V gene TRDV2; 8 nucleotides align to TRDD3. This CDR3 is 14 amino acids long. Trimming took 2 bases from V and 5 from J; bases not matched to a gene: 3. Germline V gene lookup returns CDR1 GEAIGNYY and CDR2 EKD. In DNA form, the CDR3 reads TGTGCCTGTGACAAACTGGGGGGTACAGCACAACTCTTCTTT. Residues: CACDKLGGTAQLFF.

This chain uses TRDV1 with TRDJ1; D assignment may be TRDD2 or TRDD3 (6 bases each). Germline V lookup: CDR1 TSWWSYY, CDR2 QGS. V gave up 4 bases and J gave up 3 bases, with 33 bases separating them. This CDR3 region has 21 residues. CDR3 sequence: CALGGLPWLRGSFSQSDKLIF. The CDR3 DNA follows: TGTGCTCTTGGGGGCCTTCCGTGGCTACGGGGGAGTTTCTCTCAGTCCGATAAACTCATCTTT.

In this sample, this clone is medium-sized. This rearrangement joins TRDV2 to TRDJ1; TRDD3 aligns across 7 bases. CDR3 size: 15 residues. After removal of 2 bases from V and 5 bases from J, the junction contained 10 bases not matched to a gene. Germline lookup yields CDR1 GEAIGNYY and CDR2 EKD. CDR3 protein: CACDSVPTGDDKLIF. CDR3 nucleotide sequence: TGTGCCTGTGACAGCGTACCGACTGGGGATGATAAACTCATCTTT.

This clone was counted only a few times. The protein given by TCRdb reflects a much larger clone and differs at residue 12 from this DNA's translation, likely from a read error; the protein shown is the DNA's translation. The chain combines TRDV2 with TRDJ1, with D perhaps TRDD3 (7 bases). The CDR3 is 19 amino acids. The germline gives CDR1 GEAIGNYY, CDR2 EKD. Trimming pared 1 base from V and 0 bases from J, leaving 23 bases between. CDR3 sequence: CACDTIPPTLGANTDKLIF. Written as DNA, the CDR3 is TGTGCCTGTGACACGATTCCTCCTACGCTGGGGGCTAACACCGATAAACTCATCTTT.

This clone showed up just a few times. This sequence joins TRDV2 and TRDJ3, with D possibly being TRDD3 (6 bases). Per germline, CDR1 GEAIGNYY and CDR2 EKD. This CDR3 contains 18 residues. V dropped 0 bases and J dropped 0 bases, with 11 bases sitting between them. The CDR3 coding sequence is TGTGCCTGTGACACCCGGGGGACCAGCTCCTGGGACACCCGACAGATGTTTTTC. It specifies CACDTRGTSSWDTRQMFF.

The rearrangement links TRDV2 to TRDJ3, with TRDD3 identical over 8 bases. The CDR3 runs to 21 residues. Per the germline V gene, CDR1 is GEAIGNYY and CDR2 is EKD. V lost 1 base and J lost 0; bases outside the gene matches: 13. The CDR3 protein is CACDTADWGSQSSWDTRQMFF. Here the CDR3 DNA reads TGTGCCTGTGACACGGCCGACTGGGGGTCTCAGAGCTCCTGGGACACCCGACAGATGTTTTTC.

In the case of this clone: A much larger clonotype is one base distant, so this may be a read error. This chain joins TRDV2 and TRDJ2; 9 nucleotides agree with TRDD3. CDR1 is GEAIGNYY, CDR2 EKD, per germline. The CDR3 consists of 16 residues. The CDR3 region is CAWDTVGDTLTAQLFF. The CDR3 DNA follows: TGTGCCTGGGACACGGTGGGGGATACTTTGACAGCACAACTCTTCTTT.

This rearrangement joins TRDV2 to TRDJ1; 8 bases match TRDD3. This CDR3 contains 19 residues. Germline CDR1 GEAIGNYY, CDR2 EKD. V trimming: 3 bases; J trimming: 0 bases; junction bases outside the gene matches: 17. The CDR3 is CACDPLTGGLLPYTDKLIF. Here the CDR3 DNA reads TGTGCCTGTGACCCCCTTACTGGGGGTCTCCTTCCCTACACCGATAAACTCATCTTT.

Only a few counts were recorded for this clone. The chain has TRDV2 and TRDJ1, with TRDD3 identical over 11 bases. This CDR3 has 15 residues. V was clipped by 3 bases and J by 0 bases; unmatched bases: 2. Germline values: CDR1 GEAIGNYY, CDR2 EKD. CDR3 bases: TGTGCCTGTGACCTACTGGGGGATAACACCGATAAACTCATCTTT. Protein sequence: CACDLLGDNTDKLIF.

The chain joins TRDV2 to TRDJ3, with TRDD3 matching 10 bases. Germline CDR1 and CDR2: GEAIGNYY and EKD. There are 18 residues in the CDR3. Unmatched junction bases numbered 5, after V lost 1 base and J lost 3 bases. The CDR3 DNA sequence: TGTGCCTGTGACACTGGGGGATACTCGGACTGGGACACCCGACAGATGTTTTTC. Amino acid sequence: CACDTGGYSDWDTRQMFF.

This clone was counted a few times. This chain connects TRDV2 to TRDJ3, with TRDD3 as a possible D gene (6 bases). V lost 0 bases and J lost 0, with 14 bases in between. This CDR3 has 19 amino acids. Germline V gene data show CDR1 as GEAIGNYY and CDR2 as EKD. The CDR3 bases are TGTGCCTGTGACACCGCCTCGGGGATTCGCTCCTGGGACACCCGACAGATGTTTTTC. Translation: CACDTASGIRSWDTRQMFF.

Details on this clone: Other nucleotide sequences from this sample produce the same CDR3. V is TRDV2 and J is TRDJ1; 9 bases are a match to TRDD3. CDR3 length: 14 residues. V shed 1 base and J 4 bases; nucleotides not matched to a gene: 3. Looked up from germline, CDR1 is GEAIGNYY and CDR2 is EKD. CDR3 DNA sequence: TGTGCCTGTGACACTTTGGGGGATAACGATAAACTCATCTTT. This translates into CACDTLGDNDKLIF.

The chain combines TRDV2 with TRDJ3; 7 bases are a match to TRDD3. The V gene end was trimmed by 4 bases and the J gene end by 0 bases; junction bases not matched to a gene: 14. The germline V gene encodes CDR1 GEAIGNYY and CDR2 EKD. This CDR3 has 20 residues. CDR3 loop: CACEGPGDSRNSWDTRQMFF. The CDR3 DNA sequence: TGTGCCTGTGAGGGCCCGGGGGATTCCCGAAACTCCTGGGACACCCGACAGATGTTTTTC.

This clone was seen a handful of times. This chain connects TRDV2 to TRDJ3; 7 bases are a match to TRDD3. CDR1 is GEAIGNYY and CDR2 is EKD in the germline V gene. The CDR3 loop spans 18 amino acids. With V trimmed by 3 bases and J by 0 bases, 7 bases remained unmatched. Written as DNA, the CDR3 is TGTGCCTGTGACGGGACTGGGGCGAGCTCCTGGGACACCCGACAGATGTTTTTC. Its protein is CACDGTGASSWDTRQMFF.

This clone was counted a few times. Sequence at one end of the junction differs from germline and may be a read error. This sequence joins TRDV2 and TRDJ3, with 13 bases matching TRDD3. This CDR3 comprises 22 residues. Germline loops: CDR1 GEAIGNYY, CDR2 EKD. Written as DNA, the CDR3 is TGTGCCTGTGACACCGTACTGGGGGATACGACGTTTAGCTCCTGGGGCACCCGACAGATGTTTTTC. Protein product: CACDTVLGDTTFSSWGTRQMFF.

Notes on this clone: Other DNA sequences from this sample encode an identical CDR3 as well. The gene calls are TRDV2 and TRDJ3; 12 bases are a match to TRDD3. This CDR3 comprises 19 residues. The trim removed 0 bases at V and 1 base at J, leaving 3 bases unmatched. The germline V gene encodes CDR1 GEAIGNYY and CDR2 EKD. The CDR3 loop reads CACDTAGGYASWDTRQMFF. DNA for the CDR3: TGTGCCTGTGACACCGCTGGGGGATACGCTTCCTGGGACACCCGACAGATGTTTTTC.

In its sample, this clone was seen a few times. V and J are TRDV2 and TRDJ1, with 10 bases lining up with TRDD3. The V segment lost 6 bases and the J segment 4 bases; nucleotides outside the gene matches: 4. CDR3 length equals 13 residues. Germline CDR1 and CDR2: GEAIGNYY and EKD. The CDR3: CACNYWGIDKLIF. The DNA for the CDR3 is TGTGCCTGTAACTACTGGGGGATCGATAAACTCATCTTT.

Only a few counts were recorded for this clone. The chain uses TRDV2 and TRDJ1; 13 positions match TRDD3. This CDR3 comprises 19 residues. Trimming at V came to 1 base and at J to 1 base, leaving 11 bases not matched to a gene. Germline V lookup: CDR1 GEAIGNYY, CDR2 EKD. The CDR3 DNA is TGTGCCTGTGACACGCTACAAAAACTGGGGGATACGGCCACCGATAAACTCATCTTT. Amino acid sequence: CACDTLQKLGDTATDKLIF.

For this clone: This specimen includes other DNA sequences encoding the same CDR3. The V and J genes are TRDV2 and TRDJ1, with a possible D match to TRDD3 (5 bases). The germline CDR1 and CDR2 sequences are GEAIGNYY and EKD. Trimming left V 7 bases short and J 0 bases short, with 17 bases between. This CDR3 is built from 15 residues. CDR3 DNA: TGTGCCTGCGACGCCCTATACGCGTACACCGATAAACTCATCTTT. Translated: CACDALYAYTDKLIF.

This clone was observed a handful of times. The chain links TRDV1 to TRDJ3, with 13 bases that match TRDD3. V lost 1 base and J lost 2; bases outside the gene matches: 32. Germline V gene sequence: CDR1 TSWWSYY, CDR2 QGS. This CDR3 is 29 amino acids long. Here the CDR3 DNA reads TGTGCTCTTGGGGAACCTTCCTACGGCACCGATCGTACTGGGGGATACGCTGGAGCTCCTCCCTGGGACACCCGACAGATGTTTTTC. Its translation is CALGEPSYGTDRTGGYAGAPPWDTRQMFF.

This clone was seen a handful of times. TCRdb's protein, taken from a much larger clone, differs from this DNA's translation at residue 4, likely owing to a read error; the protein displayed comes from the DNA. The chain carries TRDV2 and TRDJ1; 12 bases are a match to TRDD3. Germline V gene lookup returns CDR1 GEAIGNYY and CDR2 EKD. V shed 5 bases and J 1 base; nucleotides not matched to a gene: 16. This CDR3 contains 19 residues. Here the CDR3 DNA reads TGTGCCTGTGGCACTCTTAAATCTGGGGGATACGTACCCACCGATAAACTCATCTTT. It yields the protein CACGTLKSGGYVPTDKLIF.

This clone has a handful of counts. The chain links TRDV1 to TRDJ1; D is possibly TRDD2 (9 bases). The CDR3 length is 24 residues. V lost 4 bases and J 0 bases, leaving 39 bases between the germline ends. Germline-derived CDR1 and CDR2 are TSWWSYY and QGS. The CDR3 region has the DNA TGTGCTCTTGGGGTGCCTTCCTACTCGGCCCAACCGGTTTACTGGGGGTCCAACACCGATAAACTCATCTTT. Its translation: CALGVPSYSAQPVYWGSNTDKLIF.

This clone occurred a few times. Other nucleotide sequences in the sample specify the same CDR3. The chain recombines TRDV2 with TRDJ3; 10 bases fit TRDD3. Germline CDR1 reads GEAIGNYY; CDR2 reads EKD. CDR3 length: 20 amino acids. V trimming: 0 bases; J trimming: 0 bases; junction bases outside the gene matches: 7. The DNA of the CDR3 is TGTGCCTGTGACACCGTACTGGGGGATTCCAGCTCCTGGGACACCCGACAGATGTTTTTC. It yields the protein CACDTVLGDSSSWDTRQMFF.

This chain joins TRDV2 and TRDJ3, with 13 bases matching TRDD3. V shed 4 bases, J shed 1 base, and the junction held 6 bases outside the gene matches. Germline V gives CDR1 GEAIGNYY, CDR2 EKD. CDR3 length: 19 residues. CDR3 bases: TGTGCCTGTGATCGTACTGGGGGATACGCGTCCTGGGACACCCGACAGATGTTTTTC. Protein sequence: CACDRTGGYASWDTRQMFF.

This clone was counted between two and nine times. The chain links TRDV2 to TRDJ3; 13 nucleotides agree with TRDD3. The length of the CDR3 is 21 residues. J was trimmed by 1 base and V by 2 bases; bases with no gene match: 10. Germline V gives CDR1 GEAIGNYY, CDR2 EKD. As DNA, the CDR3 is TGTGCCTGTGACAAGATCGTACTGGGGGATACGCCATCCTGGGACACCCGACAGATGTTTTTC. Translation: CACDKIVLGDTPSWDTRQMFF.

This clone turned up a few times. This sequence joins TRDV2 and TRDJ1, with TRDD3 identical over 13 bases. Germline V gene data show CDR1 as GEAIGNYY and CDR2 as EKD. Losses at the gene ends were 3 bases for V and 0 bases for J; bases not matched to a gene: 12. The CDR3 contains 19 residues. The chain's CDR3 is CACDSIPNWGIRDTDKLIF. The CDR3 nucleotides read TGTGCCTGTGACTCAATTCCCAACTGGGGGATACGCGACACCGATAAACTCATCTTT.